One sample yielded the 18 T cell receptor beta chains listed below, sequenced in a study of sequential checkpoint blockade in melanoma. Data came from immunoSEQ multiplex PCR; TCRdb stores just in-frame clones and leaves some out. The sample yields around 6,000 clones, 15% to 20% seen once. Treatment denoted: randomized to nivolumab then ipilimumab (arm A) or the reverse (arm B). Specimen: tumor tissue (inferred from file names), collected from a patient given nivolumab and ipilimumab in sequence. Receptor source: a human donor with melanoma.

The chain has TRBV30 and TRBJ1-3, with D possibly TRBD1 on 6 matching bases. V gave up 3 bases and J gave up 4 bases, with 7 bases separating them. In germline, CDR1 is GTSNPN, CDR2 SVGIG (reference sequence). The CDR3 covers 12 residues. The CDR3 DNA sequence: TGTGCCTGGAGAACAGGGGGAAACACCATATATTTT. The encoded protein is CAWRTGGNTIYF. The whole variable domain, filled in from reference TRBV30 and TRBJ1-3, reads SQTIHQWPATLVQPVGSPLSLECTVEGTSNPNLYWYRQAAGRGLQLLFYSVGIGQISSEVPQNLSASRPQDRQFILSSKKLLLSDSGFYLCAWRTGGNTIYFGEGSWLTVV.

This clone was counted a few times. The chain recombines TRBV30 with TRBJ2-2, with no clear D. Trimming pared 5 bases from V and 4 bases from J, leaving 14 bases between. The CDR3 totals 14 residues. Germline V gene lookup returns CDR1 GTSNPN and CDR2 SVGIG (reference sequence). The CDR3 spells CAWGIGVGTGELFF. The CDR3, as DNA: TGTGCCTGGGGGATTGGGGTGGGCACCGGGGAGCTGTTTTTT.

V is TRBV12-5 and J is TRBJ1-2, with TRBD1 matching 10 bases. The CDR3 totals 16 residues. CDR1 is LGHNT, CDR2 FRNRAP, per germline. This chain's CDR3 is CASNATRGTGVAGYTF. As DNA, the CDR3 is TGTGCCAGCAACGCAACCAGGGGGACAGGGGTTGCTGGCTACACCTTC.

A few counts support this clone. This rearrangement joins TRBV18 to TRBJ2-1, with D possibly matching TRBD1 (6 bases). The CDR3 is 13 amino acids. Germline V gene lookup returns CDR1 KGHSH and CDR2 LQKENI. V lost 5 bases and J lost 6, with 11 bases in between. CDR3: CASSSQGSNEQFF. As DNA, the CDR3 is TGTGCCAGCTCATCACAGGGTTCCAATGAGCAGTTCTTC.

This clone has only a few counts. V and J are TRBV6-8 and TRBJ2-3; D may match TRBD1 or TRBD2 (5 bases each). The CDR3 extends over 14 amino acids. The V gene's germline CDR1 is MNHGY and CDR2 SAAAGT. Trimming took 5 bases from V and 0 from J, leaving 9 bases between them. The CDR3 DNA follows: TGTGCCAGCAGTCCCGGGGACAGCACAGATACGCAGTATTTT. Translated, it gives CASSPGDSTDTQYF.

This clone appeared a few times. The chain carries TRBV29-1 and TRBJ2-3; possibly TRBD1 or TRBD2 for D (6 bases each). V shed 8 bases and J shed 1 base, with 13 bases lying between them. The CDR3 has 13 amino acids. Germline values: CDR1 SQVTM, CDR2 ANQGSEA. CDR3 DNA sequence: TGCAGCATCCGACGGGGGCGCACAGATACGCAGTATTTT. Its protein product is CSIRRGRTDTQYF.

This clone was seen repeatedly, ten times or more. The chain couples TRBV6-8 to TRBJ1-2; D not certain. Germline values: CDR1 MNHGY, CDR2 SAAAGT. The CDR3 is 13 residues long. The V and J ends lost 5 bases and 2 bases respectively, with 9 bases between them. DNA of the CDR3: TGTGCCAGCAGTCCCATATTGAACTATGGCTACACCTTC. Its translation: CASSPILNYGYTF.

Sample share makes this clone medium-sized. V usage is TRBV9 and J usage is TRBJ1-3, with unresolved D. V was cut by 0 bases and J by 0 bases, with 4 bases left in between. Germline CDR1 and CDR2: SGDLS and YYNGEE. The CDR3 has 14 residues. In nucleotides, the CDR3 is TGTGCCAGCAGCGTAGGTCCCTCTGGAAACACCATATATTTT. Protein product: CASSVGPSGNTIYF.

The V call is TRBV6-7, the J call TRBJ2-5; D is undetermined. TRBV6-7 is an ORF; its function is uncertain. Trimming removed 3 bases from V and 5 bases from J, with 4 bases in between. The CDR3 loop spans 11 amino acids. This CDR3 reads CASSYIETQYF. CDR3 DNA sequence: TGTGCCAGCAGTTATATTGAGACCCAGTACTTC.

CDR3 DNA: TGCGCCAGCAGCAACCCGAGCTCCTACAATGAGCAGTTCTTC. Encoded protein: CASSNPSSYNEQFF. The chain joins TRBV5-1 to TRBJ2-1; D is undetermined. Between the trimmed V and J ends, which lost 4 bases and 0 bases, there was a span of 8 bases. The CDR3 is 14 residues long. CDR1 and CDR2 (germline): SGHRS, YFSETQ.

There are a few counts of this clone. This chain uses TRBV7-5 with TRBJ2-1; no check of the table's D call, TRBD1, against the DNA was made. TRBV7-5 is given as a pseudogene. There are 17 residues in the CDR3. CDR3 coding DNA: TGTGCCAGCAGCTTATTTTACAGGGGCGAAATCAACAATGAGCAGTTCTTC. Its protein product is CASSLFYRGEINNEQFF.

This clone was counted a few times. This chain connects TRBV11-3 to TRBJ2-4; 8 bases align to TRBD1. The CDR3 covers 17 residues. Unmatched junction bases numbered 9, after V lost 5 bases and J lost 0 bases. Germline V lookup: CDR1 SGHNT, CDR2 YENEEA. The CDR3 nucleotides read TGTGCCAGCAGCGAGGACAGGGCCTTCCTAGCCAAAAACATTCAGTACTTC. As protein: CASSEDRAFLAKNIQYF.

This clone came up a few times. DNA of the CDR3: TGCAGCGTTGAAGGATTAGCGAATTCGCTAGCAGGTTCCTACACCTTC. It encodes CSVEGLANSLAGSYTF. This chain uses TRBV29-1 with TRBJ1-2; the D is unclear. Germline V gene sequence: CDR1 SQVTM, CDR2 ANQGSEA. This CDR3 has 16 amino acids. V dropped 1 base and J dropped 10 bases, with 25 bases sitting between them.

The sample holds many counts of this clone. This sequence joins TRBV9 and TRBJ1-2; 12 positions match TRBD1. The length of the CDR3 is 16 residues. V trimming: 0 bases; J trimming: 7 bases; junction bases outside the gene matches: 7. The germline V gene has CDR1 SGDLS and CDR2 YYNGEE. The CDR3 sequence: CASSVVGTGGAGGYTF. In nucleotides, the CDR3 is TGTGCCAGCAGCGTAGTAGGGACAGGGGGCGCCGGTGGCTACACCTTC.

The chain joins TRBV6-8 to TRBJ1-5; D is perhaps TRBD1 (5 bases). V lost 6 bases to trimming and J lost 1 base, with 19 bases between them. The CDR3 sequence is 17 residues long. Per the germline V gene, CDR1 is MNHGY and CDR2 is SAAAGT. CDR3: CASRPIGGDVSNQPQHF. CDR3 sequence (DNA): TGTGCCAGCAGACCTATCGGGGGGGATGTAAGCAATCAGCCCCAGCATTTT.

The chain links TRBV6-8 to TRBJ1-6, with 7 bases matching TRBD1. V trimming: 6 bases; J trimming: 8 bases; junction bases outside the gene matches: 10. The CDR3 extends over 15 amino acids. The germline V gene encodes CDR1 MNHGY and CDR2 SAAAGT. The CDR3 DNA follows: TGTGCCAGCAGGGACCGACAGGGATGGGATTCACCCCTCCACTTT. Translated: CASRDRQGWDSPLHF.

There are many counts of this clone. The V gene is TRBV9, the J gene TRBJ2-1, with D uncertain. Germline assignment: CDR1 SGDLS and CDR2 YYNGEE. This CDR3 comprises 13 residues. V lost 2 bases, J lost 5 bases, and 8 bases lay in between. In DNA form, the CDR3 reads TGTGCCAGCAGCGTTAACAACAACAATGAGCAGTTCTTC. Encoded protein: CASSVNNNNEQFF.

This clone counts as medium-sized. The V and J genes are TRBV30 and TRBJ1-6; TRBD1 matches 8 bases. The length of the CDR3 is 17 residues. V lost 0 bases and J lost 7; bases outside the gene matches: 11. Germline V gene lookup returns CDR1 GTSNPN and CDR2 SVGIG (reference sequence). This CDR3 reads CAWSVTGTGGGNSPLHF. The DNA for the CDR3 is TGTGCCTGGAGTGTAACGGGGACAGGAGGCGGAAATTCACCCCTCCACTTT.